This T cell receptor (beta chain) was documented in a study of OX40 agonist ivuxolimab in advanced cancers. The assay was immunoSEQ multiplex PCR, and TCRdb's table has in-frame clones only and misses some. The sample has tens of thousands of clones, 75% to 85% seen once. The CDR3 extends over 14 amino acids. Trimming took off 2 bases at V and 0 bases at J, with 8 bases between the two ends. The germline gives CDR1 SGHRS, CDR2 YFSETQ. The source of this sequence is an adult with an advanced solid tumor such as melanoma, head and neck, liver or kidney cancer. The chain couples TRBV5-1 to TRBJ1-1; D is perhaps TRBD1 (5 bases). The specimen comprised CD4+ or CD8+ T cells sorted from blood, sampled in a trial of the OX40 agonist ivuxolimab. The CDR3 DNA is TGCGCCAGCAGCTTAGGGACCCTGAACACTGAAGCTTTCTTT. Its protein is CASSLGTLNTEAFF.